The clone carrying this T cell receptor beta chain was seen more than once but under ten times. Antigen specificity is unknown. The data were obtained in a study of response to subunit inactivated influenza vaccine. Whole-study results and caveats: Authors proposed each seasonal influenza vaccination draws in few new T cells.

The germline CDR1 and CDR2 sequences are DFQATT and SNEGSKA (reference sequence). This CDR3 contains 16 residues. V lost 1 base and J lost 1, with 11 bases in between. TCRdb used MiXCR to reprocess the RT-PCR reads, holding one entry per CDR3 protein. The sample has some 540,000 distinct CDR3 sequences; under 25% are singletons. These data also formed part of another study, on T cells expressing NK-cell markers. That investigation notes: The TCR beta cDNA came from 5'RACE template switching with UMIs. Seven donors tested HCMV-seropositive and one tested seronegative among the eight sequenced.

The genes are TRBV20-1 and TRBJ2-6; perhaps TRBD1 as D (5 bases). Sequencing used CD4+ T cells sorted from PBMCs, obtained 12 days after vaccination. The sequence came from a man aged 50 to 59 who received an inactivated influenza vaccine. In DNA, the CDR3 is TGCAGTGCTAGAGTAGGGGCTGTTTCTGGGGCCAACGTCCTGACTTTC. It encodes CSARVGAVSGANVLTF.